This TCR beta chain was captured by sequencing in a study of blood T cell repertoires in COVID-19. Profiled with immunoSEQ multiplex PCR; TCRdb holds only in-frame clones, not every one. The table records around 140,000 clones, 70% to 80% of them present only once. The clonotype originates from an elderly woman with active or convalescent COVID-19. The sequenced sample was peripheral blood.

The CDR3: CASSLSRQHTEAFF. DNA for the CDR3: TGTGCCAGCAGTTTATCGCGGCAACACACTGAAGCTTTCTTT. The genes are TRBV27 and TRBJ1-1; D gene unclear. Germline V CDR1 and CDR2: MNHEY, SMNVEV (reference sequence). The CDR3 consists of 14 residues. Trimming cost V 0 bases and J 3 bases, with 8 bases left between them.